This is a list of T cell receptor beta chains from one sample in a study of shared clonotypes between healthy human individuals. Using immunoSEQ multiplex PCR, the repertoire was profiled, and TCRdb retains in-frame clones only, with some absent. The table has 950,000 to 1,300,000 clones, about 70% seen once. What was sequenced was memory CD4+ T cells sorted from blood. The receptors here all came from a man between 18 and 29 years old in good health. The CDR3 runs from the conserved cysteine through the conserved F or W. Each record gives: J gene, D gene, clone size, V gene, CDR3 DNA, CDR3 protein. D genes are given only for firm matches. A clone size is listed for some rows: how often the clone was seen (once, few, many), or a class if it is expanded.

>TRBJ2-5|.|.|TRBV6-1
TGTGCCAGCAGTGAACAGGGGACCTCACAAGAGACCCAGTACTTC
CASSEQGTSQETQYF
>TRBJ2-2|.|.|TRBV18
TGTGCCAGCTCACCCAGCTCCGGGGAGCTGTTTTTT
CASSPSSGELFF
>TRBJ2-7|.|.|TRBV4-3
TGCGCCAGCAGCCAAGATGGCGAATACGAGCAGTACTTC
CASSQDGEYEQYF
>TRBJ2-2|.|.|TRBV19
TGTGCCAGTAGTATAGAAGGGAGCGACTACACCGGGGAGCTGTTTTTT
CASSIEGSDYTGELFF
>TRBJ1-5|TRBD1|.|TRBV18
TGTGCCAGCTCACCCCCAGGGACAGGGGGACTCAGCAATCAGCCCCAGCATTTT
CASSPPGTGGLSNQPQHF
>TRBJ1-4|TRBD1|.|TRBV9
TGTGCCAGCAGTGGGGGCCAGGCAGGGGGCGAAAAACTGTTTTTT
CASSGGQAGGEKLFF
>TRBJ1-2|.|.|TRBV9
TGTGCCAGCAGCGTAGCAACAGAGTCTAACTATGGCTACACCTTC
CASSVATESNYGYTF
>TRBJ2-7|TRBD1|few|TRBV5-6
TGTGCCAGCAGCGCAGGACAGGGTGGCGAGCAGTACTTC
CASSAGQGGEQYF
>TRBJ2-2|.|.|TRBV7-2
TGTGCCAGCAGCTTATCGTCGGGGGCCGGGGAGCTGTTTTTT
CASSLSSGAGELFF
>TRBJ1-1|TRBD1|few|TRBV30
TGTGCCTACGTTCACAGGGGGTTATCTGAAGCTTTCTTT
CAYVHRGLSEAFF
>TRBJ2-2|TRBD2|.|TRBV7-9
TGTGCCAGCAGCCTGCTAGCGGGGGGGCGAACTGGGGAGCTGTTTTTT
CASSLLAGGRTGELFF
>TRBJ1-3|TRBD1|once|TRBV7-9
TGTGCCAGCAGCTTAGCAAAGGGGGCGGCTGGAAACACCATATATTTT
CASSLAKGAAGNTIYF
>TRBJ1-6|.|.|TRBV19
TGTGCCAGTATGACAGGTCGCCAGGGATCACCCCTCCACTTT
CASMTGRQGSPLHF
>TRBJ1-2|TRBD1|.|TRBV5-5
TGTGCCAGCAGCTTGGGGTGGGACAGTAACTATGGCTACACCTTC
CASSLGWDSNYGYTF
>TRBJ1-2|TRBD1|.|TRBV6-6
TGTGCCAGCAGCCAGACAGGGACCTATGGCTACACCTTC
CASSQTGTYGYTF
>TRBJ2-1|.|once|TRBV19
TGTGCCAGTAGCCGACCCCCATACAATGAGCAGTTCTTC
CASSRPPYNEQFF
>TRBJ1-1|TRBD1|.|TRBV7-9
TGTGCCAGCAGCTTAGTGGGACAGGGCTACGAAGCTTTCTTT
CASSLVGQGYEAFF
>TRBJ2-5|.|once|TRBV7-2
TGTGCCAGCAGCCTCGGACAGAAAGAGACCCAGTACTTC
CASSLGQKETQYF
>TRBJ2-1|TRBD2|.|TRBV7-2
TGTGCCAGCAGCTTCCTCGGACTAGCGGGACCCTACAATGAGCAGTTCTTC
CASSFLGLAGPYNEQFF
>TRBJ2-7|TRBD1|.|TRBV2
TGTGCCAGCAGCATCCCGGGACAGGGCTACGAGCAGTACTTC
CASSIPGQGYEQYF
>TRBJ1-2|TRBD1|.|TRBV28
TGTGCCAGTGGTACGGGACAGGGGATACATTGGCGTGGCTACACCTTC
CASGTGQGIHWRGYTF
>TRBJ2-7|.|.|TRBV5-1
TGCGCCAGCAGCTTGGCCCTGGATCTGCACGAGCAGTACTTC
CASSLALDLHEQYF
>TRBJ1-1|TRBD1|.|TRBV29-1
TGCAGCGTGAGAGGGGGACAGATGAACACTGAAGCTTTCTTT
CSVRGGQMNTEAFF
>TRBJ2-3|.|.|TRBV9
TGTGCCAGCAGCGCAATCCTAGGGTTGGCAGATACGCAGTATTTT
CASSAILGLADTQYF
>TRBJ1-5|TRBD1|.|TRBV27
TGTGCCAGCAGTTCGCAGGGGGCAGGACAGCCCCAGCATTTT
CASSSQGAGQPQHF
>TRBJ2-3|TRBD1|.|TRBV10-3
TGTGCCATCACCCCGACAGGGGACGCAGATACGCAGTATTTT
CAITPTGDADTQYF
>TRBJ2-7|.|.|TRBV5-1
TGCGCCAGCAGCTTGGAAGGGGGCCGGGAGGAGCAGTACTTC
CASSLEGGREEQYF
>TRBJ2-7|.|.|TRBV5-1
TGCGCCAGCAGCTTGGAGACTAGCTACGAGCAGTACTTC
CASSLETSYEQYF
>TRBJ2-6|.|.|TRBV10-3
TGTGCCATCAGTGAGTCCATGCAGGCCCTGATGGGTGGGGCCAACGTCCTGACTTTC
CAISESMQALMGGANVLTF
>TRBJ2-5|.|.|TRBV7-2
TGTGCCAGCAGCTTAGATTCCGACAACCTGTCCCAGTACTTC
CASSLDSDNLSQYF
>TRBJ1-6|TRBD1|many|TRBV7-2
TGTGCCAGCAGCCCCCGGACAGGAGGGAATTCACCCCTCCACTTT
CASSPRTGGNSPLHF
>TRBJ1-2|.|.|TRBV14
TGTGCCAGCAGCCCAGGAGGGGGAACTAACTATGGCTACACCTTC
CASSPGGGTNYGYTF
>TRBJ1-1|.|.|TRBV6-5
TGTGCCAGCAGTCCTACTACCACTGAAGCTTTCTTT
CASSPTTTEAFF
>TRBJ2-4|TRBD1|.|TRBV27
TGTGCCAGCAGGACGCCGGGACAGGGCGTCATTCAGTACTTC
CASRTPGQGVIQYF